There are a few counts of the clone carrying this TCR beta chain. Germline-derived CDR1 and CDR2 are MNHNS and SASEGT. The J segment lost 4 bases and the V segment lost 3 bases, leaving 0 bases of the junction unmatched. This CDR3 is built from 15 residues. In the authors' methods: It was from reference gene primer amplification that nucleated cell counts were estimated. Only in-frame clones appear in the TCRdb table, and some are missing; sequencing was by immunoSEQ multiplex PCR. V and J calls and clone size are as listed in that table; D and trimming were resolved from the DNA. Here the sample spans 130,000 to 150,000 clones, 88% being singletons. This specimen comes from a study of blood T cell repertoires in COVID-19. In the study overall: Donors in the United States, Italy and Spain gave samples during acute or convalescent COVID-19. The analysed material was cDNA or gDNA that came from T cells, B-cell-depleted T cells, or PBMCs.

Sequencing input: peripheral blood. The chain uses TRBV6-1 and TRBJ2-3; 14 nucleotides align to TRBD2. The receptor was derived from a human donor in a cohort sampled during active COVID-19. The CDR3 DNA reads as TGTGCCAGCAGTGAGACTAGCGGGGGGGCAGATACGCAGTATTTT. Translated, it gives CASSETSGGADTQYF.